This T cell receptor beta chain originates from a study of blood T cells in healthy people across ages. The CDR3 contains 13 residues. CDR1 and CDR2 (germline): MNHNY, SVGAGI (reference sequence). Then a second PCR, running about 6 to 11 cycles, was carried out with a sample-barcoded 5' primer and a J-beta primer mix. No fewer than 3 million CDR3-containing paired-end reads came from each sample. TCRdb redid the calling of the 5' RACE reads with MiXCR, one entry per CDR3 protein. The sample holds about 1 million distinct CDR3 sequences, more than 40% seen once. Total RNA extracted from each sample amounted to at least 6 micrograms. This clonotype was detected only a few times.

The chain employs TRBV6-6 and TRBJ2-5, with a weak D call TRBD1 (5 bases). The end of the DNA aligns better with TRBJ2-7, so the J call may be wrong. Sequencing used blood. The sequence was collected from a woman aged 60-75 years in good health. CDR3 loop: CASSYLRGGEQYF. The DNA for the CDR3 is TGTGCCAGCAGTTACCTTAGGGGTGGCGAGCAGTACTTC.